This T cell receptor beta chain was identified during a study of fetal regulatory T cell absence and autoimmunity (TCRdb year 2017). General notes on the study: Autoimmunity of the exocrine pancreas was seen in the IPEX patients even though clinical diabetes was absent. The paper's findings and limits, for the study overall: Cord blood and pancreas had broadly similar TRB gene family usage, resembling published neonatal and adult repertoires. The oligoclonal enrichment was interpreted as support for antigen-driven autoimmunity occurring in the pancreas before birth in IPEX syndrome. The TCR compartment showed significant oligoclonal enrichment in pancreas versus cord blood, with some top clones over 95-fold enriched.

Points on this clone: Its target antigen remains unknown. No clone much larger than this one lies a single base away; base qualities are absent.

The DNeasy Blood and Tissue Kit was used to extract about 1.9-3.4 ug of genomic DNA from umbilical cord blood or frozen pancreas. TCRbeta CDR3 regions were amplified and barcoded by two-step multiplex PCR on the immunoSEQ human TCRbeta survey platform. Illumina instruments were used to sequence the libraries, and IgH from the same samples was sequenced in parallel. The source study handled its data this way. Raw reads were filtered against IMGT V, D, J definitions and were binned using a nearest-neighbor algorithm so that PCR and sequencing errors were removed. A clone was defined by an identical nucleotide sequence, and differential abundance between tissues was tested with a Fisher exact test for each clone at a pFDR threshold of p<0.01. A minimum inclusion filter of 10 in either sample excluded clones with frequencies too low for statistical inference. Pairwise clonal comparisons used the immunoSEQ Analyzer, and gene family usage was assessed with IMGT tools. TCRdb holds this immuneACCESS table with in-frame rearrangements only. Some clones are missing; in checked studies, unresolved V genes explain under half, and the rest has no known cause. V, J and clone size are taken as reported in that table, and D and trimming were inferred from the DNA itself. In this sample the table shows about 50,000 clones, approximately 80% of which occur a single time. Clones ranked in the top ten supply about 0.37% of the sample.

Trimmed from V: 2 bases; trimmed from J: 4 bases; junction bases lacking a gene match: 1. The CDR1 and CDR2 encoded by the germline V gene are MNHNS and SASEGT. From cysteine to phenylalanine, the CDR3 is 14 amino acids long. The DNA shown is the 42-base CDR3, in frame from base 1. The receptor's source is a newborn boy with IPEX syndrome. Rearrangement joined TRBV6-1 to TRBJ2-3, with 9 bases aligning to TRBD2. The sample comprised cord blood. The CDR3 has the sequence CASSELAGPDTQYF. The DNA reads as follows: TGTGCCAGCAGTGAACTAGCGGGACCAGATACGCAGTATTTT.